This T cell receptor (beta chain) originates from a study of response to subunit inactivated influenza vaccine. TCRdb independently ran MiXCR on the RT-PCR reads; one entry per CDR3 protein. Among about 540,000 distinct CDR3 sequences listed, less than 25% were seen once. Trimming removed 5 bases at V and 4 bases at J, with 18 bases between. The CDR3 is made up of 15 amino acids. This clonotype was recorded at least ten times. Separately, the same data were catalogued under a study of T cells expressing NK-cell markers. Per that paper: Libraries used 5'RACE template switching adding universal primer site and UMIs. HCMV seropositivity marked most of the eight sequenced donors; one was seronegative. CD8+ T cells in a handful of donors included dominant NKG2C+ clonotypes at 1.0-7.0%.

The receptor's source is a man in his forties or fifties who received an inactivated influenza vaccine. The sequencing here drew on CD4+ T cells sorted from PBMCs, taken about 12 days after vaccination. The V and J genes are TRBV12-3 or TRBV12-4 and TRBJ2-7, with D unresolved. This chain's CDR3 is CASSLQEGRFYEQYF. The CDR3, as DNA: TGTGCCAGCAGTCTTCAAGAAGGCCGGTTTTACGAGCAGTACTTC.